A single sample is the source of the 32 T cell receptor beta chains below, sequenced in a study of cytomegalovirus exposure and HLA in healthy donors. PCR used 60 Vbeta primers and 13 Jbeta primers. The repertoire was sequenced with immunoSEQ multiplex PCR; TCRdb's copy has only in-frame clones and lacks some. The sample has some 150,000 clones, around 85% seen once. Material: PBMCs. These receptors came from a middle-aged man in good health and CMV-seronegative.

Only one count was recorded for this clone. This chain joins TRBV2 and TRBJ1-1; tentatively, D is TRBD1 (5 bases). The CDR3 sequence is 11 residues long. Trimming stripped 8 bases from V and 7 bases from J, with 11 bases between. The germline CDR1 and CDR2 sequences are SNHLY and FYNNEI. As DNA, the CDR3 is TGTGCCAGCGCCCGGGACTTTGAAGCTTTCTTT. Residues: CASARDFEAFF.

This clone was seen only a few times. The chain uses TRBV6-1 and TRBJ1-1, with D unresolved. The length of the CDR3 is 15 residues. Between the trimmed V and J ends, which lost 5 bases and 0 bases, there was a span of 13 bases. The germline V gene encodes CDR1 MNHNS and CDR2 SASEGT. The CDR3 DNA sequence: TGTGCCAGCAGTACCAACACAGACATGAACACTGAAGCTTTCTTT. As protein: CASSTNTDMNTEAFF.

V is TRBV11-2 and J is TRBJ2-5; D gene ambiguous. The end of the DNA is better explained by TRBJ2-7, so the J call may be wrong. This CDR3 has 13 amino acids. The germline V gene has CDR1 SGHAT and CDR2 FQNNGV. The CDR3: CASSLYGAYEQYF. The CDR3 DNA reads TGTGCCAGCAGCTTATACGGAGCCTACGAGCAGTACTTC.

This chain uses TRBV5-4 with TRBJ2-5, with D possibly matching TRBD2 (6 bases). The CDR3 has 15 amino acids. Germline V CDR1 and CDR2: SGHNT, YYREEE (reference sequence). V was trimmed by 0 bases and J by 5 bases, leaving 14 bases between them. The DNA of the CDR3 is TGTGCCAGCAGCTTGGCACTTAGGGACTCGGAGACCCAGTACTTC. Its translation: CASSLALRDSETQYF. The whole variable domain, filled in from reference TRBV5-4 and TRBJ2-5, reads ETGVTQSPTHLIKTRGQQVTLRCSSQSGHNTVSWYQQALGQGPQFIFQYYREEENGRGNFPPRFSGLQFPNYSSELNVNALELDDSALYLCASSLALRDSETQYFGPGTRLLVL.

V and J are TRBV6-4 and TRBJ2-3; possible D gene TRBD2, 6 bases. This CDR3 is 15 amino acids long. Trimming left V 3 bases short and J 2 bases short, with 12 bases between. The V gene's germline CDR1 is MRHNA and CDR2 SNTAGT. The CDR3 DNA is TGTGCCAGCAGTGATCGGGCGGGGTTCACAGATACGCAGTATTTT. Protein: CASSDRAGFTDTQYF.

This chain connects TRBV6-1 to TRBJ2-2; D not certain. This CDR3 region has 13 residues. The germline V and J ends were trimmed by 3 bases and 5 bases, with 7 bases remaining between them. CDR1 is MNHNS and CDR2 is SASEGT in the germline V gene. CDR3 nucleotides: TGTGCCAGCAGTGAGATCGGGACCGGGGAGCTGTTTTTT. It is translated as CASSEIGTGELFF.

This clone has a handful of counts. The chain combines TRBV6-1 with TRBJ1-1; D is ambiguous. Trimming removed 7 bases at V and 6 bases at J, with 12 bases between. The CDR3 covers 12 residues. In germline, CDR1 is MNHNS, CDR2 SASEGT. CDR3 in amino acids: CASTSDGAEAFF. The CDR3 nucleotides are TGTGCCAGCACTAGCGACGGGGCTGAAGCTTTCTTT.

V gene TRBV9 combines with J gene TRBJ2-5, with 9 positions matching TRBD2. Losses at the gene ends were 3 bases for V and 2 bases for J; bases not matched to a gene: 8. Germline assignment: CDR1 SGDLS and CDR2 YYNGEE. There are 16 residues in the CDR3. The CDR3 DNA reads TGTGCCAGCAGCGAGGGGATAGCGGGGGTGCAAGAGACCCAGTACTTC. The encoded protein is CASSEGIAGVQETQYF.

The chain links TRBV6-1 to TRBJ2-7; 7 bases agree with TRBD1. Trimming took 6 bases from V and 2 from J; bases not matched to a gene: 10. The germline V gene encodes CDR1 MNHNS and CDR2 SASEGT. CDR3 size: 15 residues. This CDR3 is CASSRKQGTAYEQYF. CDR3 in DNA: TGTGCCAGCAGCCGCAAACAGGGGACGGCCTACGAGCAGTACTTC.

The chain carries TRBV4-1 and TRBJ1-5; D gene uncertain. The CDR3 spans 17 residues. V shed 0 bases and J shed 3 bases, with 15 bases lying between them. The V gene's germline CDR1 is MGHRA and CDR2 YSYEKL. DNA of the CDR3: TGCGCCAGCAGCCAAGAAGGCGGGGTCGGCTTCAATCAGCCCCAGCATTTT. This codes for CASSQEGGVGFNQPQHF.

DNA of the CDR3: TGTGCCAGCTCTCCCCCGGTCTCCTACGAGCAGTACTTC. Translating gives CASSPPVSYEQYF. The chain employs TRBV18 and TRBJ2-7; D is uncertain. CDR3 length: 13 residues. Germline V gives CDR1 KGHSH, CDR2 LQKENI. V was cut by 6 bases and J by 0 bases, with 9 bases left in between.

V gene TRBV7-9 combines with J gene TRBJ1-1, with TRBD1 matching 9 bases. The CDR3 consists of 15 residues. After removal of 3 bases from V and 6 bases from J, the junction contained 8 bases not matched to a gene. CDR1 is SEHNR and CDR2 is FQNEAQ in the germline V gene (reference sequence). CDR3 DNA: TGTGCCAGCAGCTTCACCCGACAGGGGGGGCCTGAAGCTTTCTTT. It codes for CASSFTRQGGPEAFF.

DNA for the CDR3: TGTGCCAGCAGCTTAGGCGGGGGGGCCTACGAGCAGTACTTC. Its protein is CASSLGGGAYEQYF. The rearrangement joins TRBV7-2 to TRBJ2-7; 9 bases line up with TRBD2. Trimming removed 1 base from V and 2 bases from J; junction bases left unmatched: 0. The CDR3 is made up of 14 amino acids. The germline gives CDR1 SGHTA, CDR2 FQGNSA.

The V gene is TRBV28, the J gene TRBJ2-3; TRBD2 matches at 9 bases. V was clipped by 5 bases and J by 5 bases; unmatched bases: 11. The germline CDR1 and CDR2 sequences are MDHEN and SYDVKM. CDR3 length: 16 residues. For the CDR3, the DNA is TGTGCCAGCAGTGCCCCGGGTAGCGGGGGTTTAGATACGCAGTATTTT. Protein product: CASSAPGSGGLDTQYF.

CDR3 coding DNA: TGTGCCAGCAGCCCCTTTGGGACAGGGGGCCCCAACTCCTACGAGCAGTACTTC. This translates into CASSPFGTGGPNSYEQYF. The chain employs TRBV4-2 and TRBJ2-7; 12 bases agree with TRBD1. CDR1 LGHNA and CDR2 YNFKEQ come from the germline V gene. There are 18 residues in the CDR3. V shed 4 bases and J 0 bases; nucleotides not matched to a gene: 10.

V gene TRBV5-1 combines with J gene TRBJ2-1; a possible D gene is TRBD1 (5 bases). Germline-derived CDR1 and CDR2 are SGHRS and YFSETQ. CDR3 size: 15 residues. Trimming cost V 6 bases and J 2 bases, with 15 bases left between them. CDR3 amino acids: CASTNQDTAYNEQFF. The CDR3 nucleotides read TGCGCCAGCACTAACCAGGACACGGCCTACAATGAGCAGTTCTTC. Using reference TRBV5-1 and TRBJ2-1 for the parts outside the CDR3, the full variable domain is KAGVTQTPRYLIKTRGQQVTLSCSPISGHRSVSWYQQTPGQGLQFLFEYFSETQRNKGNFPGRFSGRQFSNSRSEMNVSTLELGDSALYLCASTNQDTAYNEQFFGPGTRLTVL.

This chain joins TRBV5-6 and TRBJ2-3; 8 nucleotides agree with TRBD1. The germline CDR1 and CDR2 sequences are SGHDT and YYEEEE. V trimming: 4 bases; J trimming: 4 bases; junction bases outside the gene matches: 2. The length of the CDR3 is 13 residues. CDR3 nucleotides: TGTGCCAGCAGCGAGGACAGGGCAGATACGCAGTATTTT. Translation: CASSEDRADTQYF.

This chain joins TRBV9 and TRBJ2-7; 7 nucleotides line up with TRBD1. CDR3 length: 14 amino acids. Germline V lookup: CDR1 SGDLS, CDR2 YYNGEE. V lost 4 bases, J lost 0 bases, and 4 bases stayed unmatched. CDR3 amino acids: CASSLGGPSYEQYF. For the CDR3, the DNA is TGTGCCAGCAGCTTAGGGGGCCCCTCCTACGAGCAGTACTTC.

V gene TRBV11-1 combines with J gene TRBJ2-2, with 9 bases aligning to TRBD1. Germline V gene lookup returns CDR1 SGHAT and CDR2 FQDESV (reference sequence). The CDR3 is made up of 15 amino acids. With 7 bases clipped from V and 2 bases from J, the junction kept 5 bases outside the gene matches. The CDR3 nucleotides are TGTGCCAGCAACCGGGACAGGGTAAACACCGGGGAGCTGTTTTTT. Translating gives CASNRDRVNTGELFF.

The chain recombines TRBV11-1 with TRBJ1-6; the match to TRBD1 covers 9 bases. Trimming at V came to 5 bases and at J to 7 bases, leaving 3 bases not matched to a gene. The CDR3 has 14 residues. Looked up from germline, CDR1 is SGHAT and CDR2 is FQDESV (reference sequence). In DNA, the CDR3 is TGTGCCAGCAGCGTCGACAGGGGGAATTCACCCCTCCACTTT. It encodes CASSVDRGNSPLHF.

The chain couples TRBV27 to TRBJ1-2; a weak D match, TRBD1 (6 bases). Germline V gene lookup returns CDR1 MNHEY and CDR2 SMNVEV (reference sequence). CDR3 size: 13 residues. Trimming took off 5 bases at V and 7 bases at J, with 14 bases between the two ends. The CDR3 loop is CASSLITGSGYTF. The CDR3 coding sequence is TGTGCCAGCAGTCTTATTACAGGGAGTGGCTACACCTTC.

This clone was counted between two and nine times. The chain joins TRBV6-5 to TRBJ2-1; 8 positions agree with TRBD2. The CDR3 loop spans 11 amino acids. Looked up from germline, CDR1 is MNHEY and CDR2 is SVGAGI. V was pared by 6 bases and J by 10 bases, with 2 bases of the junction left unmatched. CDR3 residues: CASSRGGEQFF. In nucleotides, the CDR3 is TGTGCCAGCAGCCGGGGGGGGGAGCAGTTCTTC.

CDR3: CASSFEGMNTEAFF. In DNA, the CDR3 is TGTGCCAGCAGTTTCGAGGGAATGAACACTGAAGCTTTCTTT. This rearrangement joins TRBV28 to TRBJ1-1; unclear D gene. This CDR3 comprises 14 residues. Trimming stripped 3 bases from V and 0 bases from J, with 8 bases between. CDR1 and CDR2 (germline): MDHEN, SYDVKM.

The chain is built from TRBV20-1 and TRBJ1-2; D unclear. This CDR3 contains 11 residues. Germline V CDR1 and CDR2: DFQATT, SNEGSKA (reference sequence). V was pared by 0 bases and J by 8 bases, with 7 bases between. CDR3 in amino acids: CSARDREGYTF. CDR3 nucleotides: TGCAGTGCTAGAGATCGGGAAGGCTACACCTTC.

The V gene is TRBV5-4, the J gene TRBJ1-4, with 9 bases matching TRBD1. This CDR3 is 16 amino acids long. From germline, CDR1 is SGHNT and CDR2 YYREEE (reference sequence). Trimming removed 4 bases from V and 5 bases from J; junction bases left unmatched: 9. In nucleotides, the CDR3 is TGTGCCAGCAGCCGAGACAGGGGGACCGTCAATGAAAAACTGTTTTTT. It is translated as CASSRDRGTVNEKLFF.

This clone was picked up one time. CDR3 sequence reads: CASTDRRYF. CDR3 bases: TGTGCCAGCACGGACAGGCGGTATTTT. The V gene is TRBV2, the J gene TRBJ2-3; 7 bases agree with TRBD1. The CDR3 spans 9 residues. V gave up 7 bases and J gave up 14 bases; unmatched junction bases: 3. Germline V lookup: CDR1 SNHLY, CDR2 FYNNEI.

This clone was seen a few times. This chain joins TRBV29-1 and TRBJ2-7, with 7 bases that match TRBD1. The ends lost 6 bases at V and 3 bases at J; junction bases unmatched: 8. Germline-derived CDR1 and CDR2 are SQVTM and ANQGSEA. The CDR3 is 13 amino acids. The CDR3 DNA reads TGCAGCGTAACCGCGAGGACAGGCTACGAGCAGTACTTC. It specifies CSVTARTGYEQYF.

The J gene is TRBJ2-7, the V gene TRBV10-1; D not resolved. This CDR3 spans 13 amino acids. The germline V gene has CDR1 WNHNN and CDR2 SYGVQD (reference sequence). V shed 2 bases and J shed 1 base, with 6 bases lying between them. The CDR3 coding sequence is TGCGCCAGCAGTGAGCGGTTTTCCTACGAGCAGTACTTC. It specifies CASSERFSYEQYF.

The V gene is TRBV5-1, the J gene TRBJ1-1; 8 bases fit TRBD1. Germline CDR1 and CDR2: SGHRS and YFSETQ. The CDR3 consists of 16 residues. Trimming at V came to 5 bases and at J to 0 bases, leaving 9 bases not matched to a gene. In nucleotides, the CDR3 is TGCGCCAGCAGACGGGGACAGGACTTCATGAACACTGAAGCTTTCTTT. Protein sequence: CASRRGQDFMNTEAFF.

V usage is TRBV7-2 and J usage is TRBJ1-5, with D perhaps matching TRBD1 (6 bases). V was cut by 5 bases and J by 2 bases, with 13 bases left in between. Germline lookup yields CDR1 SGHTA and CDR2 FQGNSA. The CDR3 loop spans 15 amino acids. Here the CDR3 DNA reads TGTGCCAGCAGCACAGGGATCCTGGGCAATCAGCCCCAGCATTTT. Its protein is CASSTGILGNQPQHF.

This clone was recorded only once. The rearrangement joins TRBV19 to TRBJ2-1; 8 positions agree with TRBD2. CDR1 is LNHDA and CDR2 is SQIVND in the germline V gene (reference sequence). The CDR3 loop spans 15 amino acids. Unmatched junction bases numbered 4, after V lost 3 bases and J lost 3 bases. The CDR3 DNA follows: TGTGCCAGTAGTATTGCGGGGGGAGACTACAATGAGCAGTTCTTC. Amino acid sequence: CASSIAGGDYNEQFF. The variable domain in full, completed from reference TRBV19 and TRBJ2-1, reads DGGITQSPKYLFRKEGQNVTLSCEQNLNHDAMYWYRQDPGQGLRLIYYSQIVNDFQKGDIAEGYSVSREKKESFPLTVTSAQKNPTAFYLCASSIAGGDYNEQFFGPGTRLTVL.

The table lists this clone with a few counts. The chain recombines TRBV7-9 with TRBJ1-1; D ambiguous. The CDR3 has 11 residues. Germline V gene lookup returns CDR1 SEHNR and CDR2 FQNEAQ (reference sequence). Trimming stripped 10 bases from V and 4 bases from J, with 10 bases between. This chain's CDR3 is CATAPGTEAFF. CDR3 nucleotides: TGTGCCACAGCCCCGGGCACTGAAGCTTTCTTT.